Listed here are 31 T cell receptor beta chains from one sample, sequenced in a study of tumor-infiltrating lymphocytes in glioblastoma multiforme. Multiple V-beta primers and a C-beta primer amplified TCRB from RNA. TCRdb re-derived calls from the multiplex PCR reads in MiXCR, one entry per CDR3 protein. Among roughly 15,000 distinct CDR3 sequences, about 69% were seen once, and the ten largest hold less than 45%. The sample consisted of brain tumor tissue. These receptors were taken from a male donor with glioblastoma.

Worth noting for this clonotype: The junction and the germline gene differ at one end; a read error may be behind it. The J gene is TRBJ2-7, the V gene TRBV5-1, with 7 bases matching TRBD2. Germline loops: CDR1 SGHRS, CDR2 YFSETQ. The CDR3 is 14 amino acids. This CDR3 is CPSSLVREGHEQYF. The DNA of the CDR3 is TGCCCCAGCAGCTTGGTCAGGGAGGGCCACGAGCAATACTTC.

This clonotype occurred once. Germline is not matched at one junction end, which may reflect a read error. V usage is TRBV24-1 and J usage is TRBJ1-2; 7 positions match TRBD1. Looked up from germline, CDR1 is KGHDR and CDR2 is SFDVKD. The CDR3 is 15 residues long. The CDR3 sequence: CAASDGGGADYGYTF. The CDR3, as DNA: TGTGCCGCCAGTGACGGAGGGGGCGCGGACTATGGCTACACCTTC.

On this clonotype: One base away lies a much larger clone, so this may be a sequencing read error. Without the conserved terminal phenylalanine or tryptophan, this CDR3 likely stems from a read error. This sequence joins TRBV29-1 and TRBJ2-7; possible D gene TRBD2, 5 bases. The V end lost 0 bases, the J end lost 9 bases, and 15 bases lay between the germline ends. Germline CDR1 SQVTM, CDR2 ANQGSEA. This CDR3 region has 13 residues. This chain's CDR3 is CSVEDPGLAGQYL. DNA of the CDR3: TGCAGCGTTGAAGATCCCGGACTTGCGGGGCAGTACCTC.

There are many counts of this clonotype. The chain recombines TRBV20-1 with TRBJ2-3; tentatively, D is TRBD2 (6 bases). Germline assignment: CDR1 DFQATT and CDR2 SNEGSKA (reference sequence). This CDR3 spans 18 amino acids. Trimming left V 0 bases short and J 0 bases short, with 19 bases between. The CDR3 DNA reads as TGCAGTGCTAGAGATTTCAGGCGAGCGGGTTCTAGCACAGATACGCAGTATTTT. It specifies CSARDFRRAGSSTDTQYF.

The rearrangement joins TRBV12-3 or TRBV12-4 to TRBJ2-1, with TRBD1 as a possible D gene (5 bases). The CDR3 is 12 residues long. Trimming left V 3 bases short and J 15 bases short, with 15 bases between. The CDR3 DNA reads TGTGCCAGCAGTTTCCAATTACAGGATGGGTTCTTC. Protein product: CASSFQLQDGFF.

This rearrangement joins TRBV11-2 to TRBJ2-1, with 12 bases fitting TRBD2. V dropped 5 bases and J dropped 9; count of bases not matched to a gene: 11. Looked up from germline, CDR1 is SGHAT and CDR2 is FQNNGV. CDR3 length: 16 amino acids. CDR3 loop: CASSARVTSGGSEQFF. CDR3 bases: TGTGCCAGCAGCGCTCGCGTCACTAGCGGGGGGAGTGAGCAGTTCTTC.

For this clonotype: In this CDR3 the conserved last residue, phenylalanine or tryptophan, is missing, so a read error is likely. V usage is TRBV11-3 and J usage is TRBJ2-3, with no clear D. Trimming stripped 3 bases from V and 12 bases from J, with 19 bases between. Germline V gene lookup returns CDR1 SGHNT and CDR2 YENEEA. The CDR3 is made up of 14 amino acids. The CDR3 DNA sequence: TGTGCCAGCAGCTTTGAGAGTCACACAGATAAACAGTATTGT. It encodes CASSFESHTDKQYC.

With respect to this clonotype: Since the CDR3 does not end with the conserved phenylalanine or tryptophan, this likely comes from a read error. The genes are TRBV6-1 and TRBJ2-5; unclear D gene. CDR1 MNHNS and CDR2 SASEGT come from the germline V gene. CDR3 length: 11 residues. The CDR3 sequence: CASIPLEAQYL. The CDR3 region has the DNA TGTGCAAGCATCCCATTAGAGGCCCAGTACTTA.

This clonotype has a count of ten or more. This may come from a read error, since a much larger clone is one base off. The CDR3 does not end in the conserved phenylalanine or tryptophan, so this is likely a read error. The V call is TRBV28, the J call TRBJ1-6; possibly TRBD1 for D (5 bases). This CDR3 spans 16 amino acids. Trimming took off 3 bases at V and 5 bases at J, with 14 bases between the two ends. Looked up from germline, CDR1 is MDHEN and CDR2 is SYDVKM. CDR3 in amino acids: CASSLRGLGHNSPLHL. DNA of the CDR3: TGTGCCAGCAGTTTGAGGGGTCTTGGACATAATTCACCCCTCCACCTT.

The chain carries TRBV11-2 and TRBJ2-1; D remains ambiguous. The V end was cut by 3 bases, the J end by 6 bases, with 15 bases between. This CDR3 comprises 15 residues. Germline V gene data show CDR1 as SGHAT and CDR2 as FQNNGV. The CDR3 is CASSLAPPRLNEQFF. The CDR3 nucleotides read TGTGCCAGCAGCTTGGCCCCCCCCAGGCTCAATGAGCAGTTCTTC.

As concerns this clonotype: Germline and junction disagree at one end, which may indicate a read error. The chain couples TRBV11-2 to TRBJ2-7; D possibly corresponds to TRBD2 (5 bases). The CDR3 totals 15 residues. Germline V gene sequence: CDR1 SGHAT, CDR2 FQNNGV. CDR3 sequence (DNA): TGTGCCAGCAGCTTCCCTAGCCTAGCACTATATGAGCAATACTTC. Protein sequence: CASSFPSLALYEQYF.

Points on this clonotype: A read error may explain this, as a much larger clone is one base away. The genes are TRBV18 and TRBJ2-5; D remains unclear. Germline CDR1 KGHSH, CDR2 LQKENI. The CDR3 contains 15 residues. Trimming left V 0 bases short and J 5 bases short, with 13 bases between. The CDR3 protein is CASSPPDKWNETQYF. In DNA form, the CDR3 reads TGTGCCAGCTCACCACCCGATAAGTGGAATGAGACCCAGTACTTC.

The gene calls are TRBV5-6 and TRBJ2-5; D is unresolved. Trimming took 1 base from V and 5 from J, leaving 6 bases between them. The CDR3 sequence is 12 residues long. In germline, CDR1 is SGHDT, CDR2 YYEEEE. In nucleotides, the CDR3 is TGTGCCAGCAGCTTGTTCCAGGAGACCCAGTACTTC. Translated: CASSLFQETQYF. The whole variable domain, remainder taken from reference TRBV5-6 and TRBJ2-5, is DAGVTQSPTHLIKTRGQQVTLRCSPKSGHDTVSWYQQALGQGPQFIFQYYEEEERQRGNFPDRFSGHQFPNYSSELNVNALLLGDSALYLCASSLFQETQYFGPGTRLLVL.

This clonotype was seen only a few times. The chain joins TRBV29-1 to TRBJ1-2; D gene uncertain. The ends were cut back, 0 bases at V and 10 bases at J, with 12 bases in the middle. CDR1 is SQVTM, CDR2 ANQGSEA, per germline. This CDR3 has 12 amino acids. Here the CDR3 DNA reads TGCAGCGTTGAAGATGGCCCGGTTTACTACACCTTC. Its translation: CSVEDGPVYYTF.

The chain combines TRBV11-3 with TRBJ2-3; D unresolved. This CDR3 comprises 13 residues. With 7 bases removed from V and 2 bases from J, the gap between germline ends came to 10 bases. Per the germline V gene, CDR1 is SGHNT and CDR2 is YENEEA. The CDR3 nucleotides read TGTGCCAGCATTGAGAGTCACACAGATACGCAGTATTTT. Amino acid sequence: CASIESHTDTQYF. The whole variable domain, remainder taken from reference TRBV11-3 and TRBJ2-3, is EAGVVQSPRYKIIEKKQPVAFWCNPISGHNTLYWYLQNLGQGPELLIRYENEEAVDDSQLPKDRFSAERLKGVDSTLKIQPAELGDSAVYLCASIESHTDTQYFGPGTRLTVL.

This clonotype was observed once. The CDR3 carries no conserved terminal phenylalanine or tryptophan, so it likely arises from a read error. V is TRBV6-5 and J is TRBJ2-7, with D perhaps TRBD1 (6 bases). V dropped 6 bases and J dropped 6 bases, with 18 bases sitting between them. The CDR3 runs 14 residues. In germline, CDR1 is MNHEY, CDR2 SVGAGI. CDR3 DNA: TGTGCCAGCAGAAATCGGGGCAGGGGCATCGAGCAGTACCTC. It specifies CASRNRGRGIEQYL.

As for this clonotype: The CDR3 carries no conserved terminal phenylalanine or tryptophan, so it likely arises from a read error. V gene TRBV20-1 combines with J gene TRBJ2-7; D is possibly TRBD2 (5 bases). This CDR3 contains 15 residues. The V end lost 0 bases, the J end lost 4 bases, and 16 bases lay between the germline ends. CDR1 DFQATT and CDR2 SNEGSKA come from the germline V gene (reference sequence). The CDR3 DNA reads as TGCAGTGCTAGAGAATGGACTTCGGAGAGTTACGAGCAGTACCTC. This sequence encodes CSAREWTSESYEQYL.

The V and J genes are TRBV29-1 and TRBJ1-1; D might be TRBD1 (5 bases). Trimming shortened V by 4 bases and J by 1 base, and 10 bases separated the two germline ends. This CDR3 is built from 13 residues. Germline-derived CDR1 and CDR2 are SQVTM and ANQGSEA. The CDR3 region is CSVVADTNTEAFF. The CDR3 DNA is TGCAGCGTTGTGGCGGACACGAACACTGAAGCTTTCTTT.

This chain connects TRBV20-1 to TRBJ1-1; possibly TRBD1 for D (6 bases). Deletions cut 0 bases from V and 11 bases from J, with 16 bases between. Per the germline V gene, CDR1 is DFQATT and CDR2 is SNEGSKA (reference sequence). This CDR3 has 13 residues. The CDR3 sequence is CSARDPQGPWAFF. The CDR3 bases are TGCAGTGCTAGAGATCCCCAGGGGCCCTGGGCTTTCTTT.

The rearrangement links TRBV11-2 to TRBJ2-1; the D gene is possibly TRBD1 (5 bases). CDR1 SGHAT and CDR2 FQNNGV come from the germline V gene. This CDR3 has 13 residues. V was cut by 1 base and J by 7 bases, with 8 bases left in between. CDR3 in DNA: TGTGCCAGCAGCTTAGCCAGGGTGAATGAGCAGTTCTTC. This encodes CASSLARVNEQFF.

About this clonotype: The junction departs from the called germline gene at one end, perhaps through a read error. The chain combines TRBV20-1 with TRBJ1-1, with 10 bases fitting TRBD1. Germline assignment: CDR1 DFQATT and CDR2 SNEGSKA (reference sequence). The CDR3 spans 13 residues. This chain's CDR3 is CMVSTGGLTEALF. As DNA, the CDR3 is TGCATGGTTTCGACAGGGGGCCTCACGGAAGCTCTCTTT.

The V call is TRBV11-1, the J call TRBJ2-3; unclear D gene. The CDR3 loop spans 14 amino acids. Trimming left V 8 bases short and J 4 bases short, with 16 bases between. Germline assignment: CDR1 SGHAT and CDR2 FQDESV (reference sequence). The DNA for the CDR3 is TGTGCCAGCTCCCGTGGCTACGGCTCAGATACGCAGTATTTT. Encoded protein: CASSRGYGSDTQYF.

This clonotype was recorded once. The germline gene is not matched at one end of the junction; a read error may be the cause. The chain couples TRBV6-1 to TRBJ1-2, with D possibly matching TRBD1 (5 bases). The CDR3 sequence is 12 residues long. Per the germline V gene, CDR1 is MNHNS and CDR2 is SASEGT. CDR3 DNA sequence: TGTGCCATCAGTGGGGCCGTCCTTGACTACACCTTC. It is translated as CAISGAVLDYTF.

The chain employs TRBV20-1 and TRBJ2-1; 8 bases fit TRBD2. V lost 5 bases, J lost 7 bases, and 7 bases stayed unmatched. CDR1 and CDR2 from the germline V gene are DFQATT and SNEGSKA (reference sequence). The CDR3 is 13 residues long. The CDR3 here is CSASRTSPNEQFF. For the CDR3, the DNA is TGCAGTGCTTCCCGGACTAGCCCGAATGAGCAGTTCTTC.

DNA of the CDR3: TGCAGTGCTGAGACTAGCGGGAAGTGGGAGACCCAGTACTTC. Amino acid sequence: CSAETSGKWETQYF. The rearrangement uses TRBV20-1 and TRBJ2-5; TRBD2 matches at 11 bases. Trimming removed 5 bases from V and 5 bases from J; junction bases left unmatched: 7. CDR3 size: 14 residues. Looked up from germline, CDR1 is DFQATT and CDR2 is SNEGSKA (reference sequence).

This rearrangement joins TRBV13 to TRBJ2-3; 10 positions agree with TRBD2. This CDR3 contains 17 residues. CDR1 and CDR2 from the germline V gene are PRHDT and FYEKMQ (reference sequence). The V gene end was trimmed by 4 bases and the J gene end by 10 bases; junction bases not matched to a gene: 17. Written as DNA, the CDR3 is TGTGCCAGCAGCTCGCCTCCGGGACTAGCGATTACGGATGCGCAGTATTTT. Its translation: CASSSPPGLAITDAQYF.

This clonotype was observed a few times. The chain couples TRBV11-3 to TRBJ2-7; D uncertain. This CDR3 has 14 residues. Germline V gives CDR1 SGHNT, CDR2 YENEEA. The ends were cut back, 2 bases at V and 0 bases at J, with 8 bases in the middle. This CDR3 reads CASSLFASSYEQYF. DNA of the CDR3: TGTGCCAGCAGCTTATTCGCGAGCTCCTACGAGCAGTACTTC.

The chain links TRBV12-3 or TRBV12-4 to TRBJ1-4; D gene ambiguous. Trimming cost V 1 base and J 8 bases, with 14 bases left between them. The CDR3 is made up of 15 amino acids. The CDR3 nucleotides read TGTGCCAGCAGTTTAGGTTACCATGCGTACGAAAAACTGTTTTTT. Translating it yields CASSLGYHAYEKLFF.

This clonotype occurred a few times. The CDR3, as DNA: TGTGCCAGCAGCCCCGGACGGGAGAACTACAATGAGCAGTTCTTC. It translates to CASSPGRENYNEQFF. The V gene is TRBV11-1, the J gene TRBJ2-1; D is possibly TRBD2 (6 bases). CDR3 length: 15 amino acids. V was pared by 5 bases and J by 3 bases, with 14 bases between. Germline loops: CDR1 SGHAT, CDR2 FQDESV (reference sequence).

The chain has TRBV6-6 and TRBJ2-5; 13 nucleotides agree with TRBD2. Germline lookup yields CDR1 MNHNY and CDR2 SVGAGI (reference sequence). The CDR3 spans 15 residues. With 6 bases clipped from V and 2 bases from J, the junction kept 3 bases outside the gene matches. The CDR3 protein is CASRGTSGDQETQYF. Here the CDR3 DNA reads TGTGCCAGCAGGGGGACTAGCGGGGATCAAGAGACCCAGTACTTC.

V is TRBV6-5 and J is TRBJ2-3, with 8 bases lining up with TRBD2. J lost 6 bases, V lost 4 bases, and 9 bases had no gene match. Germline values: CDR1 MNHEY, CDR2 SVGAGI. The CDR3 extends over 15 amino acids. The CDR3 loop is CASSSSAGVADTQYF. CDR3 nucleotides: TGTGCCAGCAGTTCCTCAGCGGGAGTCGCCGATACGCAGTATTTT.